This is a list of T cell receptor beta chains from one sample in a study of T-cell memory formation after mild COVID-19. TCRdb itself ran the 5' RACE reads through MiXCR, one entry per CDR3 protein. The sample has hundreds of thousands of distinct CDR3 sequences; around 25% are singletons. The specimen was PBMCs or a T cell subset sorted from them (not recorded which). Every receptor here comes from an adult woman who had mild COVID-19 (a few samples of this study predate the infection). Cell type and time point are not known. Both conserved end residues are part of each CDR3. D genes are given only for firm matches. For some rows the clone size is stated as once, few or many, or as a class when expanded; others skip it.

>TRBJ2-3|TRBD2|.|TRBV6-5
TGTGCCAGCAGTGTGACTAGCGGGAGCGTAGATACGCAGTATTTT
CASSVTSGSVDTQYF
>TRBJ2-5|TRBD1|.|TRBV12-3/TRBV12-4
TGTGCCAGCAGTTTCCGCGGGACAGGGGGCCAGTACTTC
CASSFRGTGGQYF
>TRBJ2-3|.|few|TRBV6-2/TRBV6-3
TGTGCCAGCAGTTACCGTGGTAGCTCAGATACGCAGTATTTT
CASSYRGSSDTQYF
>TRBJ2-3|.|few|TRBV5-1
TGCGCCAGCATGGAGGGGGGGAGCACAGATACGCAGTATTTT
CASMEGGSTDTQYF
>TRBJ2-2|.|few|TRBV29-1
TGCAGCGTTCTTTCAGGGAACACCGGGGAGCTGTTTTTT
CSVLSGNTGELFF
>TRBJ2-7|.|few|TRBV7-2
TGTGCCAGCAGCCGCAAGCACCAGGAGGGAGAGCAGTACTTC
CASSRKHQEGEQYF
>TRBJ1-1|TRBD1|few|TRBV4-2
TGTGCCAGCAGCCAAGACTTGGGGCCCGGGACAGTTGCCGAAGCTTTCTTT
CASSQDLGPGTVAEAFF
>TRBJ1-1|.|few|TRBV4-1
TGCGCCAGCAGCCCCCTCCTCGAGGGGTTGAGGGCTGAAGCTTTCTTT
CASSPLLEGLRAEAFF
>TRBJ2-3|.|few|TRBV20-1
TGCAGTGCCCCTTATAGCAGAACCACAGATACGCAGTATTTT
CSAPYSRTTDTQYF
>TRBJ1-3|TRBD1|.|TRBV18
TGTGCCAGCTCACCACCGACAGGGCTTGCTTCTGGAAACACCATATATTTT
CASSPPTGLASGNTIYF
>TRBJ2-2|TRBD1|few|TRBV27
TGTGCCAGCGGCCTCGGGACAGGGGGCACCGGGGAGCTGTTTTTT
CASGLGTGGTGELFF
>TRBJ2-1|TRBD2|.|TRBV29-1
TGCAGCGTGGCGTCCGGGACTAGCTTTTACAATGAGCAGTTCTTC
CSVASGTSFYNEQFF
>TRBJ2-5|.|.|TRBV24-1
TGTGCCACCAGTGATTTCAGGGGAACAGAGACCCAGTACTTC
CATSDFRGTETQYF
>TRBJ2-3|TRBD2|many|TRBV6-2/TRBV6-3
TGTGCCAGCAGTTACGCGGGAGCGGCAGATACGCAGTATTTT
CASSYAGAADTQYF
>TRBJ2-6|.|.|TRBV27
TGTGCCAGCAGTGGCAGGGGAACTGGGGCCAACGTCCTGACTTTC
CASSGRGTGANVLTF